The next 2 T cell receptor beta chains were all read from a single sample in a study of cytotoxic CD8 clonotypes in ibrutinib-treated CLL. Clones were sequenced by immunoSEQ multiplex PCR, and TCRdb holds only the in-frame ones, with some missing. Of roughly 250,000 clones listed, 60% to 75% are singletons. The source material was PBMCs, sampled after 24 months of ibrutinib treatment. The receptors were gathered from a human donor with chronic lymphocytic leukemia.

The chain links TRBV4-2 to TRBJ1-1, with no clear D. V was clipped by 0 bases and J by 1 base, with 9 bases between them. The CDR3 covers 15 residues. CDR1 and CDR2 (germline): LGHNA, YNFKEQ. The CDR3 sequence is CASSQDRNRNTEAFF. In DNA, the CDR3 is TGTGCCAGCAGCCAAGACAGGAACAGGAACACTGAAGCTTTCTTT.

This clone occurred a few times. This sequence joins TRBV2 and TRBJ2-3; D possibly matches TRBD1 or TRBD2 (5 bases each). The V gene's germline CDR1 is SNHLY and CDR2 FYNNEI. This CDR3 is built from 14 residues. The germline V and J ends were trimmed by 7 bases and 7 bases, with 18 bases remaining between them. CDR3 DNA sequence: TGTGCCAGCAATTTAGAGGGGCCCGGGAATACGCAGTATTTT. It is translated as CASNLEGPGNTQYF.